Listed below are T cell receptor beta chains from one sample, sequenced in a study of T-cell reconstitution after alpha-beta-depleted transplantation in children. In TCRdb, the PCR reads were re-called with MiXCR into one record per CDR3 protein. Found here are about 300,000 distinct CDR3 sequences, almost 8% of them singletons; the top ten hold around 9.8%. Sequenced here: peripheral blood, sampled 360 days after TCRalphabeta/CD19-depleted stem cell transplant. All receptors come from a female patient between 2 and 15 years old who had a stem cell transplant for Fanconi anemia, so the T cells may come from the graft donor. Both conserved end residues are part of each CDR3. The order of the fields is CDR3 length, V gene, clone size, D gene, J gene, CDR3 protein, CDR3 DNA. A D gene is named only where the DNA matches it firmly. A row's size may be missing; if present it is once, few, many or a size class.

>13|TRBV3-1|.|.|TRBJ1-5
CASSQATGQPQHF
TGTGCCAGCAGCCAAGCTACGGGGCAGCCCCAGCATTTT
>16|TRBV14|.|TRBD1|TRBJ1-5
CASRDSDRESNQPQHF
TGTGCCAGCAGGGATTCGGACAGGGAGAGCAATCAGCCCCAGCATTTT
>15|TRBV14|few|.|TRBJ1-1
CASSQERLFPAEAFF
TGTGCCAGCAGCCAAGAGAGACTGTTTCCCGCTGAAGCTTTCTTT
>16|TRBV14|many|.|TRBJ2-1
CASSPFLADSYNEQFF
TGTGCCAGCAGCCCTTTCTTAGCAGATTCGTACAATGAGCAGTTCTTC
>14|TRBV6-2/TRBV6-3|.|.|TRBJ2-5
CASSYKRVGETQYF
TGTGCCAGCAGTTATAAGAGAGTAGGAGAGACCCAGTACTTC
>15|TRBV20-1|many|.|TRBJ2-3
CSARFYRLEGDTQYF
TGCAGTGCTAGGTTTTACCGACTAGAAGGAGATACGCAGTATTTT
>12|TRBV4-2|.|.|TRBJ2-3
CASHGSPDTQYF
TGTGCCTCCCACGGGTCCCCAGATACGCAGTATTTT
>14|TRBV2|few|TRBD1|TRBJ1-6
CASSEIQGNSPLHF
TGTGCCAGCAGTGAAATACAGGGGAATTCACCCCTCCACTTT
>15|TRBV10-3|many|TRBD1|TRBJ2-3
CAIRDGQGSTDTQYF
TGTGCCATCAGAGATGGACAGGGGAGCACAGATACGCAGTATTTT
>18|TRBV5-1|many|.|TRBJ2-1
CASSLEGTQHAPHNEQFF
TGCGCCAGCAGCTTGGAGGGGACACAACATGCTCCCCACAATGAGCAGTTCTTC
>16|TRBV3-1|many|.|TRBJ2-7
CASSQVGPSLGYEQYF
TGTGCCAGCAGCCAAGTTGGTCCTTCTCTTGGGTACGAGCAGTACTTC
>14|TRBV6-5|many|.|TRBJ2-2
CASSYQMFAGELFF
TGTGCCAGCAGTTATCAAATGTTTGCCGGGGAGCTGTTTTTT
>15|TRBV20-1|.|.|TRBJ2-7
CSARVSGVAGSGQYF
TGCAGTGCTAGAGTTTCAGGGGTGGCCGGGTCTGGGCAGTACTTC
>14|TRBV12-3/TRBV12-4|many|.|TRBJ2-5
CASSTDKKGETQYF
TGTGCCAGCAGCACGGACAAGAAGGGGGAGACCCAGTACTTC
>18|TRBV5-1|few|TRBD2|TRBJ2-1
CASSFLGLGGGIYNEQFF
TGCGCCAGCAGCTTTCTGGGGCTTGGCGGGGGTATATACAATGAGCAGTTCTTC
>14|TRBV2|few|.|TRBJ1-4
CASRPGSESEKLFF
TGTGCCAGCAGGCCGGGATCAGAGAGTGAAAAACTGTTTTTT
>17|TRBV3-1|few|.|TRBJ2-5
CASSQDRGEGVQETQYF
TGTGCCAGCAGCCAAGATAGGGGGGAGGGGGTTCAAGAGACCCAGTACTTC
>15|TRBV6-1|.|.|TRBJ1-1
CASSGPGRTNTEAFF
TGTGCCAGCAGTGGTCCGGGACGCACAAACACTGAAGCTTTCTTT
>15|TRBV5-1|.|TRBD1|TRBJ1-5
CASSSGTGESQPQHF
TGCGCCAGCAGCTCGGGGACAGGGGAGAGTCAGCCCCAGCATTTT
>15|TRBV5-1|many|TRBD1|TRBJ1-3
CASSPTQGASSTIYF
TGCGCCAGCAGCCCTACCCAGGGGGCAAGTAGCACCATATATTTT
>13|TRBV20-1|.|.|TRBJ1-4
CSALTNINEKLFF
TGCAGTGCTCTGACAAACATAAATGAAAAACTGTTTTTT
>15|TRBV9|many|.|TRBJ1-2
CASSDDIQDDYGYTF
TGTGCCAGCAGCGATGATATACAGGACGACTATGGCTACACCTTC
>16|TRBV27|.|TRBD1|TRBJ1-1
CASSSRDRGPFSEAFF
TGTGCCAGCAGTTCCCGGGACAGGGGGCCTTTTTCTGAAGCTTTCTTT
>13|TRBV12-3/TRBV12-4|many|.|TRBJ2-2
CASSPGRAGELFF
TGTGCCAGCAGTCCAGGGCGGGCCGGGGAGCTGTTTTTT
>14|TRBV20-1|many|TRBD2|TRBJ2-7
CSAEGLAGPYEQYF
TGCAGTGCTGAGGGACTAGCGGGTCCCTACGAGCAGTACTTC
>14|TRBV29-1|many|.|TRBJ1-2
CSVDWTAANYGYTF
TGCAGCGTTGACTGGACAGCGGCTAACTATGGCTACACCTTC
>17|TRBV15|few|.|TRBJ2-2
CATSRDLVASNTGELFF
TGTGCCACCAGCAGAGATCTGGTAGCGTCGAACACCGGGGAGCTGTTTTTT
>16|TRBV2|.|.|TRBJ2-2
CASSAGILRNTGELFF
TGTGCCAGCAGTGCAGGGATCCTCCGCAACACCGGGGAGCTGTTTTTT
>11|TRBV6-5|many|.|TRBJ2-4
CASSYRSIQYF
TGTGCCAGCAGTTACCGGAGTATTCAGTACTTC